These T cell receptor beta chains were read from a single sample in a study of blood T cells in healthy people across ages. TCRdb re-called the 5' RACE reads through MiXCR, storing one row per CDR3 protein. The sample consists of under 750,000 distinct CDR3 sequences, around half of them appearing once. Sequencing used blood. The receptors shown here come from a man older than 75 in good health. The CDR3 runs from the conserved cysteine through the conserved F or W. A D gene is named only where the DNA matches it firmly. Clone size is stated in some rows and not others, as once, few, many or a class when expanded.

>TRBD1|TRBV12-3/TRBV12-4|TRBJ2-5|.
CASRTVGQGTFSETQYF
TGTGCCAGCAGGACGGTGGGACAGGGAACGTTTTCGGAGACCCAGTACTTC
>.|TRBV30|TRBJ1-2|.
CALSIVSYGYTF
TGTGCCTTGAGTATAGTTTCCTATGGCTACACCTTC
>.|TRBV9|TRBJ1-1|.
CASSVETVGTEAFF
TGTGCCAGCAGCGTGGAGACAGTTGGGACTGAAGCTTTCTTT
>TRBD1|TRBV29-1|TRBJ2-7|.
CSVTGQGDEQYF
TGCAGCGTTACGGGACAGGGAGACGAGCAGTACTTC
>TRBD1|TRBV6-6|TRBJ2-7|many
CASSQDRVSYEQYF
TGTGCCAGCAGCCAGGACAGGGTGTCCTACGAGCAGTACTTC
>TRBD1|TRBV30|TRBJ2-7|.
CAWSLTGIGEQYF
TGTGCCTGGAGCTTGACAGGGATAGGCGAGCAGTACTTC
>TRBD2|TRBV7-2|TRBJ2-1|.
CASSLAAGGRNEQFF
TGTGCCAGCAGCTTAGCAGCGGGAGGGCGCAATGAGCAGTTCTTC
>TRBD1|TRBV9|TRBJ2-3|.
CASSEGDRGHTQYF
TGTGCCAGCAGCGAAGGGGACAGGGGGCATACGCAGTATTTT
>TRBD1|TRBV19|TRBJ1-2|few
CAIRGTGGYGYTF
TGTGCCATCCGGGGGACAGGGGGCTATGGCTACACCTTC
>.|TRBV7-2|TRBJ2-1|.
CASSFTRGSSTGQFF
TGTGCCAGCAGCTTTACGCGGGGATCCTCTACGGGGCAGTTCTTC
>.|TRBV25-1|TRBJ2-3|.
CASSNRGAPDTQYF
TGTGCCAGCAGCAACCGGGGGGCACCCGATACGCAGTATTTT
>TRBD2|TRBV7-8|TRBJ2-3|.
CASSRGGRLDTQYF
TGTGCCAGCAGCCGGGGGGGGCGCTTAGATACGCAGTATTTT
>.|TRBV20-1|TRBJ1-5|.
CSAREPEGDQPQHF
TGCAGTGCTAGGGAGCCAGAAGGGGATCAGCCCCAGCATTTT
>.|TRBV14|TRBJ2-1|.
CASSQGPVTYNEQFF
TGTGCCAGCAGCCAAGGTCCGGTTACCTACAATGAGCAGTTCTTC
>TRBD1|TRBV5-1|TRBJ2-7|few
CASSSVRDSYEQYF
TGCGCCAGCAGCTCTGTACGGGACAGCTACGAGCAGTACTTC
>.|TRBV10-3|TRBJ2-1|.
CAISVGRDYSYEQFF
TGTGCCATCAGTGTGGGGCGGGATTACTCCTACGAGCAGTTCTTC
>.|TRBV6-2/TRBV6-3|TRBJ2-3|.
CASSSGHSTDTQYF
TGTGCCAGCAGTTCAGGACATAGCACAGATACGCAGTATTTT